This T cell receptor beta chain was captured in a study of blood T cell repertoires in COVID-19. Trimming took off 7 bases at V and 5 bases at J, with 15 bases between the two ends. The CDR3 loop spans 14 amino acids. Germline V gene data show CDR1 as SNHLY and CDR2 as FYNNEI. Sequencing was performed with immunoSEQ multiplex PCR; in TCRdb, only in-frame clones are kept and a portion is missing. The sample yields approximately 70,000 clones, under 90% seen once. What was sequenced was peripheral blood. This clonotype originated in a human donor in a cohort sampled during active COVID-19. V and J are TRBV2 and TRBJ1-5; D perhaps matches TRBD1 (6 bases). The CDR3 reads CASKRAGGHQPQHF. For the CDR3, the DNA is TGTGCCAGCAAGCGGGCGGGGGGGCATCAGCCCCAGCATTTT.